Following are 3 T cell receptor beta chains from one sample sequenced in a study of T-cell memory formation after mild COVID-19. TCRdb analysed the 5' RACE reads with MiXCR anew, one entry per CDR3 protein. Counted here are about 160,000 distinct CDR3 sequences, roughly 28% occurring once; the ten biggest clones make up around 13%. Material for sequencing was PBMCs or a T cell subset sorted from them (not recorded which). The origin of the receptors is an adult woman who had mild COVID-19 (a few samples of this study predate the infection). Cell type and time point are not known.

In its sample, this clonotype was seen a few times. The gene calls are TRBV5-1 and TRBJ2-7; D unclear. Per the germline V gene, CDR1 is SGHRS and CDR2 is YFSETQ. V lost 0 bases and J lost 7, with 8 bases in between. The CDR3 contains 12 residues. The CDR3 loop is CASSLEGNEQYF. The CDR3 DNA is TGCGCCAGCAGCTTGGAGGGTAATGAGCAGTACTTC.

This clonotype was seen a handful of times. The chain carries TRBV6-5 and TRBJ1-1; tentative D call: TRBD1 (5 bases). This CDR3 is built from 14 residues. V lost 0 bases to trimming and J lost 5 bases, with 10 bases between them. The germline CDR1 and CDR2 sequences are MNHEY and SVGAGI. CDR3 nucleotide sequence: TGTGCCAGCAGTTACTCGGGGGGGAAGACTGAAGCTTTCTTT. This sequence encodes CASSYSGGKTEAFF.

The chain is built from TRBV10-3 and TRBJ1-1; D might be TRBD1 (5 bases). Germline V gene data show CDR1 as ENHRY and CDR2 as SYGVKD. Trimming removed 6 bases from V and 0 bases from J, with 17 bases in between. The CDR3 sequence is 16 residues long. The CDR3 nucleotides read TGTGCCATCAGGCCCCTTGGGGCAGGTATGAACACTGAAGCTTTCTTT. Its translation: CAIRPLGAGMNTEAFF.